Each of the 26 T cell receptor beta chains below was sequenced from the same sample in a study of T cells in women clearing cervical HPV infection. Clones were read by immunoSEQ multiplex PCR, and TCRdb kept only the in-frame ones, dropping some. Recorded for this sample: under 20,000 clones. The sequencing sample was made of blood buffy coat. Every receptor here comes from a woman aged 18-70 years with a cervical HPV16 infection that either progressed to CIN3+ or cleared (not recorded which).

A remark on this clone: The CDR3 extends 3 residues past the end of the read, so its final part is completed from the germline J gene. The chain employs TRBV7-8 and TRBJ2-7; 9 nucleotides align to TRBD2. The CDR3 consists of 16 residues. Germline CDR1 reads SGHVS; CDR2 reads FQNEAQ. After removal of 3 bases from V and 2 bases from J, the junction contained 8 bases not matched to a gene. CDR3 DNA, as far as it was read: TGTGCCAGCAGCTTCCTAGCGGGAACAGGACCCTACGAG. It yields the protein CASSFLAGTGPYE. The CDR3, in full, reads CASSFLAGTGPYEQYF.

The covered CDR3 bases are TGCAGTGCTAGAGCTTTATCTGGGGCCAACGTC. As protein: CSARALSGANV. The CDR3 as a whole reads CSARALSGANVLTF. The chain combines TRBV20-1 with TRBJ2-6; D unresolved. The sequenced fragment ends 3 residues before the CDR3 boundary, so the rest is inferred from the germline J gene. The CDR3 consists of 14 residues. The germline V gene encodes CDR1 DFQATT and CDR2 SNEGSKA (reference sequence). V was shortened by 1 base and J by 1 base, with 5 bases between the two germline ends.

About this clone: At one boundary the junction diverges from the germline segment, which might be a read error. The read stops 3 residues short of the end of the CDR3; the missing end is completed from the germline J gene. The V and J genes are TRBV6-2 or TRBV6-3 and TRBJ1-2; D unclear. The germline gives CDR1 MNHEY, CDR2 SVGEGT. The CDR3 is made up of 16 amino acids. The CDR3 is CASSYGSGGLFYGYTF. The part of the CDR3 DNA that was read is TGTGCCAGCAGTTATGGGTCAGGTGGACTCTTCTATGGT.

As to this clone: At one end, the junction sequence differs from germline, possibly due to a read error. Sequencing ends 3 residues short of the CDR3 end; the germline J gene provides the rest. The V gene is TRBV4-2, the J gene TRBJ1-4; 7 bases match TRBD1. The germline gives CDR1 LGHNA, CDR2 YNFKEQ. The CDR3 loop spans 16 amino acids. CDR3 sequence: CASSRDFGTANEKLFF. The DNA read from the CDR3 is TGCGCCAGCAGCCGGGATTTTGGGACAGCTAATGAAAAA.

Regarding this clone: The CDR3 end is not reached by the read, which stops 3 residues before it; the germline J gene fills it in. V is TRBV2 and J is TRBJ2-5; TRBD2 aligns across 9 bases. J was trimmed by 5 bases and V by 3 bases; bases with no gene match: 13. Germline CDR1 reads SNHLY; CDR2 reads FYNNEI. The CDR3 runs 17 residues. The CDR3 loop reads CASSEDSGGGAFETQYF. The sequenced CDR3 bases are TGTGCCAGCAGTGAGGATTCGGGCGGGGGGGCGTTTGAGACC.

With regard to this clone: The sequenced fragment ends 3 residues before the CDR3 boundary, so the rest is inferred from the germline J gene. V gene TRBV5-1 combines with J gene TRBJ1-4, with 7 nucleotides matching TRBD1. J was trimmed by 4 bases and V by 1 base; bases with no gene match: 4. CDR1 is SGHRS, CDR2 YFSETQ, per germline. The CDR3 is 15 residues long. Incomplete CDR3 DNA: TGCGCCAGCAGCTTGTTGACAGGGAATAATGAAAAA. This translates into CASSLLTGNNEK. The full CDR3 protein is CASSLLTGNNEKLFF. Full variable domain (outside the CDR3, taken from reference TRBV5-1 and TRBJ1-4): KAGVTQTPRYLIKTRGQQVTLSCSPISGHRSVSWYQQTPGQGLQFLFEYFSETQRNKGNFPGRFSGRQFSNSRSEMNVSTLELGDSALYLCASSLLTGNNEKLFFGSGTQLSVL.

Comment on this clone: Sequencing ends 3 residues short of the CDR3 end; the germline J gene provides the rest. The chain is built from TRBV7-2 and TRBJ2-1; 9 nucleotides agree with TRBD1. Trimming removed 1 base from V and 8 bases from J; junction bases left unmatched: 6. The CDR3 is 15 residues long. The V gene's germline CDR1 is SGHTA and CDR2 FQGNSA. The DNA read from the CDR3 is TGTGCCAGCAGCTTAGTTGGGGACAGGGCTGATGAG. It codes for CASSLVGDRADE. The full CDR3 protein is CASSLVGDRADEQFF.

About this clone itself: Sequencing ends 3 residues short of the CDR3 end; the germline J gene provides the rest. The chain recombines TRBV5-1 with TRBJ2-3, with 8 bases matching TRBD1. CDR1 SGHRS and CDR2 YFSETQ come from the germline V gene. Trimming at V came to 8 bases and at J to 1 base, leaving 3 bases not matched to a gene. The CDR3 is 13 amino acids. CDR3 DNA (partial): TGCGCCAGTACGGGACAGGGCACAGATACG. This gives the protein CASTGQGTDT. In full, the CDR3 is CASTGQGTDTQYF.

As to this clone: One end of the junction fails to match germline, which may point to a read error. CDR3 DNA, as far as it was read: TGTGCTAGCAGCCTGACAGGAAAAGAGACC. Translation gives CASSLTGKET. The whole CDR3 sequence reads CASSLTGKETQYF. This chain uses TRBV7-7 with TRBJ2-5; D is perhaps TRBD1 (6 bases). Read coverage stops 3 residues before the CDR3 terminus; the germline J gene supplies the remainder. The CDR3 spans 13 residues. Germline V gives CDR1 SSHAT, CDR2 FNYEAQ (reference sequence).

A word on this clone: The CDR3 end falls 3 residues outside the read, so it is completed with the germline J gene. The chain links TRBV10-3 to TRBJ1-2; maybe TRBD1 (6 bases). The ends were cut back, 4 bases at V and 7 bases at J, with 19 bases in the middle. CDR1 is ENHRY, CDR2 SYGVKD, per germline. The CDR3 sequence is 15 residues long. The CDR3 DNA, read in part, is TGTGCCATCAGTGTGAATATGGGGGCCTATGGTGGC. Translated: CAISVNMGAYGG. From start to end, the CDR3 is CAISVNMGAYGGYTF.

Concerning this clone itself: The read terminates 3 residues ahead of where the CDR3 ends, so the germline J gene completes it. V gene TRBV5-1 combines with J gene TRBJ2-5; 16 nucleotides align to TRBD2. This CDR3 has 17 amino acids. V dropped 4 bases and J dropped 5; count of bases not matched to a gene: 8. CDR1 and CDR2 (germline): SGHRS, YFSETQ. This CDR3 reads CASSPGTSGGARETQYF. The CDR3 DNA, read in part, is TGCGCCAGCAGCCCCGGGACTAGCGGGGGGGCTCGGGAGACC.

This clone shows up as medium-sized (0.01 to 0.1%) by frequency. With the read ending 3 residues before the CDR3 end, the germline J gene is used to fill in that end. The chain links TRBV6-2 or TRBV6-3 to TRBJ2-3; perhaps TRBD2 as D (6 bases). The germline CDR1 and CDR2 sequences are MNHEY and SVGEGT. V lost 0 bases and J 6 bases, leaving 16 bases between the germline ends. This CDR3 has 16 amino acids. Partial CDR3 DNA: TGTGCCAGCAGTTACTCTCGTAGACTAGTGGGCGATACG. Encoded protein: CASSYSRRLVGDT. The entire CDR3 protein reads CASSYSRRLVGDTQYF.

CDR3 loop: CASTQTELTGNTIYF. Incomplete CDR3 DNA: TGTGCCAGCACACAGACAGAACTCACTGGAAACACC. The rearrangement links TRBV2 to TRBJ1-3; D possibly corresponds to TRBD1 (5 bases). The sequence runs out 3 residues before the end of the CDR3; the remainder is reconstructed from the germline J gene. V shed 7 bases and J shed 2 bases, with 15 bases lying between them. CDR3 size: 15 residues. Germline CDR1 and CDR2: SNHLY and FYNNEI.

In regard to this clone: The read comes to an end 3 residues before the CDR3 does, leaving the germline J gene to fill in the end. The chain carries TRBV29-1 and TRBJ2-1; the match to TRBD2 covers 8 bases. This CDR3 has 13 amino acids. V dropped 4 bases and J dropped 7; count of bases not matched to a gene: 6. Germline values: CDR1 SQVTM, CDR2 ANQGSEA. This CDR3 is CSVGRTSRNEQFF. The sequenced part of the CDR3 DNA is TGCAGCGTTGGGAGGACTAGCCGGAATGAG.

Points on this clone: The read finishes 3 residues shy of the CDR3 end, and the germline J gene is used to complete it. The V gene is TRBV29-1, the J gene TRBJ2-2; 7 nucleotides align to TRBD1. The length of the CDR3 is 16 residues. Germline values: CDR1 SQVTM, CDR2 ANQGSEA. Unmatched junction bases numbered 12, after V lost 7 bases and J lost 1 base. The DNA read from the CDR3 is TGCAGCGCCAGGCGACCCGGGACAGAGAACACCGGGGAG. This encodes CSARRPGTENTGE. The whole CDR3 sequence reads CSARRPGTENTGELFF.

About this clone itself: The read ends 3 residues shy of where the CDR3 ends; the end is completed using the germline J gene. This chain joins TRBV20-1 and TRBJ1-3; 10 nucleotides match TRBD1. This CDR3 comprises 15 residues. CDR1 is DFQATT and CDR2 is SNEGSKA in the germline V gene (reference sequence). Unmatched junction bases numbered 4, after V lost 3 bases and J lost 2 bases. The CDR3 loop reads CSASLDRGTGNTIYF. Incomplete CDR3 DNA: TGCAGTGCTAGTCTGGACAGGGGGACTGGAAACACC.

Concerning this clone itself: The CDR3 end falls 3 residues outside the read, so it is completed with the germline J gene. The chain links TRBV5-1 to TRBJ2-7; perhaps TRBD2 as D (6 bases). This CDR3 is 14 amino acids long. Germline CDR1 is SGHRS and CDR2 is YFSETQ. V was cut by 4 bases and J by 5 bases, with 16 bases left in between. Here the CDR3 reads CASSSQGGYDEQYF. Incomplete CDR3 DNA: TGCGCCAGCAGCAGTCAGGGAGGTTATGACGAG.

In the case of this clone: The missing CDR3 end, 3 residues past where the read stops, is filled in from the germline J gene. The chain has TRBV10-3 and TRBJ1-1; the D gene is possibly TRBD1 (5 bases). CDR3 size: 11 residues. V was pared by 5 bases and J by 5 bases, with 6 bases between. The germline V gene has CDR1 ENHRY and CDR2 SYGVKD. CDR3 sequence: CAISSGTEAFF. Partial CDR3 DNA: TGTGCCATCAGTTCAGGGACTGAA.

About this clone itself: The sequenced fragment ends 3 residues before the CDR3 boundary, so the rest is inferred from the germline J gene. This chain connects TRBV20-1 to TRBJ2-3; D perhaps matches TRBD1 (5 bases). CDR1 and CDR2 (germline): DFQATT, SNEGSKA (reference sequence). Trimming cost V 6 bases and J 2 bases, with 12 bases left between them. The length of the CDR3 is 13 residues. This CDR3 reads CSAFKGLTDTQYF. The part of the CDR3 DNA that was read is TGCAGTGCCTTCAAGGGGCTCACAGATACG.

For this clone: The CDR3 end falls 3 residues outside the read, so it is completed with the germline J gene. The chain couples TRBV18 to TRBJ2-3, with 12 bases lining up with TRBD2. V dropped 4 bases and J dropped 5; count of bases not matched to a gene: 7. Germline-derived CDR1 and CDR2 are KGHSH and LQKENI. The CDR3 is 16 residues long. This chain's CDR3 is CASSQGLAGPRDTQYF. The DNA read from the CDR3 is TGTGCCAGCTCACAGGGACTAGCGGGCCCAAGAGATACG.

For this clone: Read data end 3 residues before the CDR3 end; the end is taken from the germline J gene. The chain links TRBV11-3 to TRBJ2-3; 10 bases are shared with TRBD1. V was clipped by 5 bases and J by 4 bases; unmatched bases: 0. The germline V gene has CDR1 SGHNT and CDR2 YENEEA. The CDR3 is 13 amino acids. The sequenced part of the CDR3 DNA is TGTGCCAGCAGCGGACAGGGGGCAGATACG. Protein product: CASSGQGADT. The whole CDR3 sequence reads CASSGQGADTQYF.

For this clone: The read gets to within 3 residues of the CDR3 end, and the germline J gene fills in the rest. This chain uses TRBV6-2 or TRBV6-3 with TRBJ1-2; tentatively, D is TRBD1 (5 bases). V shed 5 bases and J shed 5 bases, with 9 bases lying between them. The CDR3 sequence is 12 residues long. Germline V CDR1 and CDR2: MNHEY, SVGEGT. The part of the CDR3 DNA that was read is TGTGCCAGCAGTCCACAGGAATATGGC. It yields the protein CASSPQEYG. The full CDR3 protein is CASSPQEYGYTF.

With regard to this clone: The read terminates 3 residues before the CDR3 end, so the remaining end is supplied by the germline J gene. This rearrangement joins TRBV12-3 or TRBV12-4 to TRBJ2-3, with unresolved D. V was trimmed by 2 bases and J by 4 bases, leaving 10 bases between them. This CDR3 comprises 14 residues. CDR3 DNA, as far as it was read: TGTGCCAGCAGTTTAAATTGGCAGTCAGATACG. Protein product: CASSLNWQSDT. The entire CDR3 reads CASSLNWQSDTQYF.

On this clone itself: The missing CDR3 end, 3 residues past where the read stops, is filled in from the germline J gene. The V and J genes are TRBV19 and TRBJ2-7; D is possibly TRBD1 (5 bases). V was trimmed by 4 bases and J by 0 bases, leaving 16 bases between them. Germline loops: CDR1 LNHDA, CDR2 SQIVND (reference sequence). This CDR3 region has 16 residues. The CDR3: CASSTEGHQSSYEQYF. CDR3 DNA, as far as it was read: TGTGCCAGTAGTACCGAAGGACACCAGAGCTCCTACGAG.

Remarks on this clone: The read ends 3 residues shy of where the CDR3 ends; the end is completed using the germline J gene. The gene calls are TRBV19 and TRBJ2-1, with D uncertain. The CDR3 spans 13 residues. V lost 8 bases, J lost 4 bases, and 12 bases lay in between. Germline V gene data show CDR1 as LNHDA and CDR2 as SQIVND (reference sequence). The part of the CDR3 DNA that was read is TGTGCCAGTTCGACTTCCAGTTACAATGAG. Its protein is CASSTSSYNE. The entire CDR3 reads CASSTSSYNEQFF. Together with reference TRBV19 and TRBJ2-1, the CDR3 gives the full variable domain: DGGITQSPKYLFRKEGQNVTLSCEQNLNHDAMYWYRQDPGQGLRLIYYSQIVNDFQKGDIAEGYSVSREKKESFPLTVTSAQKNPTAFYLCASSTSSYNEQFFGPGTRLTVL.

Concerning this clone itself: The read halts 3 residues ahead of the CDR3 end, with the missing end drawn from the germline J gene. The chain links TRBV20-1 to TRBJ2-3; D ambiguous. CDR1 and CDR2 (germline): DFQATT, SNEGSKA (reference sequence). V lost 6 bases and J lost 2, with 15 bases in between. This CDR3 comprises 14 residues. CDR3 in amino acids: CSAPHAVITDTQYF. Incomplete CDR3 DNA: TGCAGTGCACCCCACGCGGTGATCACAGATACG.